Listed here is a single TCR beta chain. Its target is unknown. The V gene's germline CDR1 is LNHDA and CDR2 SQIVND (reference sequence). V shed 6 bases and J shed 0 bases, with 9 bases lying between them. The CDR3 contains 14 residues. The data stem from a study of cytomegalovirus exposure and HLA in healthy donors. As for the study in general: Drawn from HLA-typed donors, about 85 million unique TCRs were held in an early data release.

Use of 60 Vbeta and 13 Jbeta primers characterized the PCR. Method: immunoSEQ multiplex PCR; TCRdb's copy keeps in-frame clones and lacks some. Among under 200,000 clones, around 78% were seen once, and the ten largest hold 7%. Points from the study as a whole: CMV antigen specificity was confirmed in vitro for a few CMV-associated chains.

The source of this sequence is a woman aged 40 to 49 in good health and CMV-seropositive. Sequencing used PBMCs. The chain has TRBV19 and TRBJ1-3; D not resolved. The CDR3 protein is CASRQQSSGNTIYF. The CDR3 DNA sequence: TGTGCCAGTAGACAGCAGAGCTCTGGAAACACCATATATTTT. Based on the CDR3 plus reference TRBV19 and TRBJ1-3, the full variable domain is DGGITQSPKYLFRKEGQNVTLSCEQNLNHDAMYWYRQDPGQGLRLIYYSQIVNDFQKGDIAEGYSVSREKKESFPLTVTSAQKNPTAFYLCASRQQSSGNTIYFGEGSWLTVV.